This T cell receptor beta chain was documented in a study of CD8 T cells in ankylosing spondylitis. Notes on the study in general: Clones linked to disease were reported to show significant enrichment in matched ankylosing spondylitis synovial fluid. Reactive arthritis synovial fluid and blood were previously reported to contain some motif variants.

TCRdb re-called the 5' RACE reads with MiXCR, one entry per CDR3 protein. The data contain about 240,000 distinct CDR3 sequences, roughly 8.6% of them singletons. Many counts were recorded for this clonotype. The antigen is undetermined. The CDR3 contains 14 residues. Germline assignment: CDR1 LGHDT and CDR2 YNNKEL (reference sequence). Trimming took off 1 base at V and 3 bases at J, with 10 bases between the two ends. What was sequenced was blood, either unsorted or a sorted T cell fraction (not recorded which). The V gene is TRBV3-1, the J gene TRBJ2-7; D gene uncertain. The receptor comes from a male donor with ankylosing spondylitis or in good health (not recorded which). For the CDR3, the DNA is TGTGCCAGCAGCCAAGGAGCCGAATTCTACGAGCAGTACTTC. Protein: CASSQGAEFYEQYF.